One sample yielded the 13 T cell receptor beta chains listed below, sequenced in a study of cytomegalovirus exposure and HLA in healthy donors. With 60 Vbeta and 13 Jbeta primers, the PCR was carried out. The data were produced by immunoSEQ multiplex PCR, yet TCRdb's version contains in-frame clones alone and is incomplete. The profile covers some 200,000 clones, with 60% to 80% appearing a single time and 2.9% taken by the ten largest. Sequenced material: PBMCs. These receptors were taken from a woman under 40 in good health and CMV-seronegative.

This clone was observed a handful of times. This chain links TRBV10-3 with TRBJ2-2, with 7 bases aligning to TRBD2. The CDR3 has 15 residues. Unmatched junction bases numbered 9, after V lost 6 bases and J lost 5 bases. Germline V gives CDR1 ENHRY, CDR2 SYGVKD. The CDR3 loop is CAIRRASGETGELFF. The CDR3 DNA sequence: TGTGCCATCAGGAGAGCTAGCGGAGAGACCGGGGAGCTGTTTTTT.

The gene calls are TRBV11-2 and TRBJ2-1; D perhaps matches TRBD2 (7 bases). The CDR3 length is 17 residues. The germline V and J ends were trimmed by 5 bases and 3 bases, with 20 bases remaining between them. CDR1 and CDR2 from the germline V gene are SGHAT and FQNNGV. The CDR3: CASSPRGGGTFYNEQFF. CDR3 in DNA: TGTGCCAGCAGCCCCCGAGGGGGGGGAACTTTCTACAATGAGCAGTTCTTC.

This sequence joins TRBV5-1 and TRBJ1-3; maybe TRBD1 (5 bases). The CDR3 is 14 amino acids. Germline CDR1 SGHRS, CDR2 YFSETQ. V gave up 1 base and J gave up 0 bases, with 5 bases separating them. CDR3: CASSLTGSGNTIYF. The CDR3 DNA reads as TGCGCCAGCAGCTTGACAGGCTCTGGAAACACCATATATTTT.

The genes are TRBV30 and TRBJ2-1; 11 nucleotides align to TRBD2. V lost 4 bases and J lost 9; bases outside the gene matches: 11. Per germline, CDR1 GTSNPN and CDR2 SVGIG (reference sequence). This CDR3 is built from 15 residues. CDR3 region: CAWNKLAGGPREQFF. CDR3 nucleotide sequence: TGTGCCTGGAACAAATTAGCGGGAGGGCCCCGTGAGCAGTTCTTC.

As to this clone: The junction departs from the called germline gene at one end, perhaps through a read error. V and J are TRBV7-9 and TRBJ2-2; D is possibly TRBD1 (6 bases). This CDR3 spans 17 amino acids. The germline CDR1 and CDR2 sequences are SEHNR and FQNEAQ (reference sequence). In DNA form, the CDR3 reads TGTTCCAGCAGCTTAGACGTTTGGGGACACCAGACCGGGGAGCTGTTTTTT. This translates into CSSSLDVWGHQTGELFF.

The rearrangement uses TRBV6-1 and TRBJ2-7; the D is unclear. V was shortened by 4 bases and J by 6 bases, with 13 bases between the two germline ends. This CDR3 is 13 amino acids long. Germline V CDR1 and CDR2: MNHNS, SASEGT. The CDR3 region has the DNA TGTGCCAGCAGTGCTACAGCTCAACCCGAGCAGTACTTC. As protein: CASSATAQPEQYF.

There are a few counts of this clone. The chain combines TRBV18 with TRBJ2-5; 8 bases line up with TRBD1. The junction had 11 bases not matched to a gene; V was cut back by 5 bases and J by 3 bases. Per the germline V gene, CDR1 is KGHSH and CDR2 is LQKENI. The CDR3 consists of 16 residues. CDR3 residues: CASSTRGQGREETQYF. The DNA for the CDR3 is TGTGCCAGCTCAACCCGAGGACAGGGAAGGGAAGAGACCCAGTACTTC.

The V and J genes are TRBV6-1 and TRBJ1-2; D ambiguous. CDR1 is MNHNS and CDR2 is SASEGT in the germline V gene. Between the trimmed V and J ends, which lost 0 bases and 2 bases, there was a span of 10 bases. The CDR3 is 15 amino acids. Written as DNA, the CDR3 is TGTGCCAGCAGTGAAGCCGACCCGGGAAACTATGGCTACACCTTC. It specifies CASSEADPGNYGYTF.

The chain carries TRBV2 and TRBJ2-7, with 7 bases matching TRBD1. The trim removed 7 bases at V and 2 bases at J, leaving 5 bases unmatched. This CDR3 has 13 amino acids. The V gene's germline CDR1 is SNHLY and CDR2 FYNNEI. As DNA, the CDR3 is TGTGCCAGCAACATACAGGGGACCTACGAGCAGTACTTC. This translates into CASNIQGTYEQYF.

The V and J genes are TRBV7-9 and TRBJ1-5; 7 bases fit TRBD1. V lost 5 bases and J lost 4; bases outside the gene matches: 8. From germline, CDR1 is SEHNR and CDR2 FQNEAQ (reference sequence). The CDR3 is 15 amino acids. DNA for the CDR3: TGTGCCAGCAGCCATGGACAGGTGTCGAATCAGCCCCAGCATTTT. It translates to CASSHGQVSNQPQHF.

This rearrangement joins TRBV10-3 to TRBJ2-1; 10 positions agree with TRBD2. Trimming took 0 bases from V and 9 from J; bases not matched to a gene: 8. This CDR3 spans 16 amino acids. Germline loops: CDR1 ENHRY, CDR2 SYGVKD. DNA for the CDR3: TGTGCCATCAGTGAGTCGAACCCTAGCGGGAGTGGTGAGCAGTTCTTC. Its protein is CAISESNPSGSGEQFF.

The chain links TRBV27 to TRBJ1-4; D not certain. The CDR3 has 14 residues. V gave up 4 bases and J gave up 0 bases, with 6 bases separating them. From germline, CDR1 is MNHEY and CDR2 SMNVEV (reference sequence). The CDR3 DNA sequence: TGTGCCAGCAGTTCGCAGACAACTAATGAAAAACTGTTTTTT. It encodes CASSSQTTNEKLFF.

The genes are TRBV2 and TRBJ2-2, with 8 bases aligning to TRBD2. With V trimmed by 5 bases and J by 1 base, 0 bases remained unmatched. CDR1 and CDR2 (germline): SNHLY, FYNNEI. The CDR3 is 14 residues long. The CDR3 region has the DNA TGTGCCAGCAGTAGCGGGAGGAACACCGGGGAGCTGTTTTTT. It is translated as CASSSGRNTGELFF.